The T cell receptor beta chain under discussion was sequenced for a study of CXCR3-negative and CXCR3-positive naive CD8 T cells. Study conclusions and caveats: Post-cryopreservation CXCR3 expression was partly diminished, and the bulk of assays employed fresh PBMCs. Whereas memory cells differed, naive CXCR3-negative and CXCR3-positive cells shared similar TRBV-TRBJ usage. Against CXCR3-negative naive cells, CXCR3-positive naive cells showed more hydrophobic TRB CDR3s.

CDR3 length equals 16 residues. Germline V lookup: CDR1 MNHNY, CDR2 SVGAGI (reference sequence). Libraries of TRB cDNA were made by 5' RACE and carried UMIs. From the 5' RACE reads, TCRdb lists one entry per CDR3 protein and no DNA. The sample data list 150,000 to 180,000 distinct CDR3 sequences. As for this clonotype: What it binds is not known.

This sequence joins TRBV6-6 and TRBJ2-7; absent DNA, TCRdb's TRBD2 call cannot be checked. Sequencing used naive CXCR3+ CD8+ T cells from blood. Subset indicated: CD45RO-CCR7+CD27+CD95- naive CD8+ T cells expressing CXCR3 (TNR3+). This TCR came from a human donor in good health. Some clones in this sample may be carry-over from other donors' samples. The CDR3 sequence is CASSYSIGTSAYEQYF.